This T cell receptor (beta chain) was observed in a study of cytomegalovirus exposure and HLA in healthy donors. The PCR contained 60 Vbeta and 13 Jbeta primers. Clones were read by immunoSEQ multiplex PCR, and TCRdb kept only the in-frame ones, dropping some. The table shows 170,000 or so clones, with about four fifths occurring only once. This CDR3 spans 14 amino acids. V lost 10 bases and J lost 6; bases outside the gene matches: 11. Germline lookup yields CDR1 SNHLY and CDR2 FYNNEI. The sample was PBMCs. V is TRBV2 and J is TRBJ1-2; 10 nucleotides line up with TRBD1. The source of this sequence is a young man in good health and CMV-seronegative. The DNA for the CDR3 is TGTGCCACATGGACAGGGGGTCTGTTTCATGGCTACACCTTC. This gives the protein CATWTGGLFHGYTF.